This T cell receptor beta chain was obtained from a study of T cells expressing NK-cell markers. Study background: Seven of the eight sequenced donors were classified as HCMV-seropositive, and one was classified as seronegative.

General observations from the study: A handful of donors showed these clonotypes also leading the CD3+CD56-NKG2C+ fraction.

TCRdb reprocessed the 5' RACE reads and reports one entry per CDR3 protein, with no DNA. Its clone listing holds over 350,000 distinct CDR3 sequences. The CDR3 length is 13 residues. Per germline, CDR1 DFQATT and CDR2 SNEGSKA (reference sequence). As for this clonotype: The antigen is undetermined.

The chain has TRBV20-1 and TRBJ2-5; absent DNA, TCRdb's TRBD1 call cannot be checked. Sequencing was performed on blood T cells: a sorted CD56 or NKG2C T cell subset, CD4+ or CD8+ T cells, or bulk PBMC T cells (not recorded which). This sequence was found in a woman in her fifties or sixties in good health. CDR3 sequence: CSASTRGKETQYF.